This TCR beta chain comes out of a study of blood T cell repertoires in COVID-19. CDR3 length: 13 residues. Per the original methods: For nucleated cells, counts were estimated from reference gene primer amplification. Sequencing was performed with immunoSEQ multiplex PCR; in TCRdb, only in-frame clones are kept and a portion is missing. The D gene and trimming were derived from the DNA, and the V and J assignments and clone size from that table. The sample lists about 200,000 clones; 85% to 90% were seen once. The specimen sequenced was peripheral blood. The receptor was isolated from a person aged 70 to 85 with COVID-19, enrolled during active disease. The chain couples TRBV21-1 to TRBJ1-2; the table's TRBD1 call for D was not verified on the DNA. TRBV21-1 is described as a pseudogene. The CDR3 region has the DNA TGTGCCAGCAGCAAGATTTGGGCTTATGGCTACACCTTC. Translated: CASSKIWAYGYTF.